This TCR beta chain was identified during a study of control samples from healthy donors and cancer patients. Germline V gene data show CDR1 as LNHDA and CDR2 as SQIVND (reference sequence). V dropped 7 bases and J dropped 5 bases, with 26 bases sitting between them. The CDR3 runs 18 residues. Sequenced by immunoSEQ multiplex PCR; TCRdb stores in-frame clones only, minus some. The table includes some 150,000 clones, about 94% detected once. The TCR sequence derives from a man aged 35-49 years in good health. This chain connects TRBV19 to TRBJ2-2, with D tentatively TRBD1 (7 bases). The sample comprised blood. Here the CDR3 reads CASIRRGGTETSTGELFF. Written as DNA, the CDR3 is TGTGCCAGTATCCGGAGGGGTGGGACAGAGACATCTACCGGGGAGCTGTTTTTT.